This T cell receptor beta chain came from a study of T cells in Graves' hyperthyroidism and ophthalmopathy. TCR beta CDR3 sequences were amplified from RNA transcripts. An initial round of RT-PCR targeting the TCR CDR3 relied on the HTBI primer set. TCRdb itself ran the multiplex PCR reads through MiXCR, one entry per CDR3 protein. The table lists about 320,000 distinct CDR3 sequences, roughly 17% of them singletons. Lactation, pregnancy, other autoimmune disease or uncontrolled infection excluded patients. Every diagnosis used clinical symptoms, serum thyroxine and TRAb, thyroid ultrasound and orbital computed tomography. This CDR3 comprises 14 residues. The V segment lost 5 bases and the J segment 6 bases; nucleotides outside the gene matches: 7. As regards this clonotype: Its specificity is unknown.

Regarding the study as a whole: Ophthalmopathy and stable hyperthyroidism were separated by a 13 V-J model.

The receptor comes from a man aged 25-40 years with Graves' hyperthyroidism. The genes are TRBV12-3 or TRBV12-4 and TRBJ2-7; 10 nucleotides align to TRBD2. What was sequenced was blood. In DNA, the CDR3 is TGTGCCAGCAGTAGCGGGGGGGGACTGGGCGAGCAGTACTTC. This codes for CASSSGGGLGEQYF.